The TCR beta chain under discussion was sequenced for a study of blood T cell repertoires in COVID-19. Trimming took off 0 bases at V and 0 bases at J, with 12 bases between the two ends. The CDR3 consists of 18 residues. Germline loops: CDR1 SGHAT, CDR2 FQNNGV. Libraries were prepared by immunoSEQ multiplex PCR; TCRdb keeps only in-frame clonotypes and omits some of them. The profile shows roughly 270,000 clones, 70% to 90% of them singletons. V usage is TRBV11-2 and J usage is TRBJ2-6, with D perhaps TRBD1 (5 bases). The TCR comes from a man aged 18 to 29 with active or convalescent COVID-19. Material: peripheral blood. This chain's CDR3 is CASSLDSGQISGANVLTF. CDR3 nucleotide sequence: TGTGCCAGCAGCTTAGATAGTGGACAAATCTCTGGGGCCAACGTCCTGACTTTC.